The 6 T cell receptor beta chains given below trace back to one sample, sequenced in a study of graft-versus-host responses after intestinal transplantation. What these receptors recognize is not known. Produced via immunoSEQ multiplex PCR; TCRdb's table is partial and in-frame only. The data contain 50,000 to 75,000 clones, 90% to 95% of them singletons. Material: unstimulated CD4+ T cells sorted from spleen or lymph node cells, obtained before transplant. The source of these receptors is a human donor who was the organ donor for an intestinal transplant.

This chain uses TRBV5-4 with TRBJ2-5; either TRBD1 or TRBD2 may supply D (5 bases each). Deletions cut 1 base from V and 4 bases from J, with 8 bases between. This CDR3 spans 13 amino acids. Germline V gene lookup returns CDR1 SGHNT and CDR2 YYREEE (reference sequence). CDR3 nucleotide sequence: TGTGCCAGCAGCTTGATTGGGGGAGAGACCCAGTACTTC. It encodes CASSLIGGETQYF.

The V and J genes are TRBV2 and TRBJ2-5; 9 nucleotides line up with TRBD2. CDR1 is SNHLY, CDR2 FYNNEI, per germline. The CDR3 totals 16 residues. The ends lost 8 bases at V and 5 bases at J; junction bases unmatched: 15. CDR3 DNA sequence: TGTGCCAGCGGTAAAAACGGGCGGGGGGGCGCGGAGACCCAGTACTTC. Amino acids: CASGKNGRGGAETQYF.

This chain joins TRBV13 and TRBJ2-7; TRBD2 aligns across 10 bases. The CDR3 sequence is 14 residues long. CDR1 and CDR2 (germline): PRHDT, FYEKMQ (reference sequence). V lost 4 bases to trimming and J lost 2 bases; unmatched junction nucleotides: 2. The CDR3 here is CASSSSGGAYEQYF. CDR3 nucleotides: TGTGCCAGCAGCTCGAGCGGGGGGGCCTACGAGCAGTACTTC.

This clone came up once. The chain links TRBV4-2 to TRBJ2-5; D unclear. The assigned J gene may be wrong: the sequence end matches TRBJ2-7 better. Germline CDR1 and CDR2: LGHNA and YNFKEQ. CDR3 length: 13 amino acids. CDR3 DNA sequence: TGTGCCAGCAGCCAAGATATCGCCTACGAGCAGTACTTC. Translating it yields CASSQDIAYEQYF.

V is TRBV5-1 and J is TRBJ2-3; possibly TRBD2 for D (5 bases). Trimming removed 1 base from V and 4 bases from J, with 13 bases in between. The length of the CDR3 is 15 residues. Per germline, CDR1 SGHRS and CDR2 YFSETQ. The CDR3 DNA follows: TGCGCCAGCAGCTTGAGTAACGGGGAATCAGATACGCAGTATTTT. This encodes CASSLSNGESDTQYF.

Worth noting for this clone: Germline is not matched at one junction end, which may reflect a read error. The sample contains more than one DNA sequence encoding this CDR3. The chain uses TRBV19 and TRBJ1-5, with D unresolved. Germline CDR1 LNHDA, CDR2 SQIVND (reference sequence). The CDR3 length is 12 residues. CDR3 amino acids: CASSISQTPQHF. The CDR3 DNA follows: TGCGCCAGTAGTATAAGTCAGACCCCCCAGCATTTT.